The clone carrying this T cell receptor beta chain was recorded a few times. TCRdb re-called the 5' RACE reads through MiXCR, storing one row per CDR3 protein. The table shows around 370,000 distinct CDR3 sequences, with roughly 21% occurring only once. This record belongs to a study of T-cell memory formation after mild COVID-19. Germline values: CDR1 KGHDR, CDR2 SFDVKD. V was clipped by 2 bases and J by 11 bases, with 13 bases between them. The length of the CDR3 is 13 residues. This chain links TRBV24-1 with TRBJ2-3; tentative D call: TRBD2 (5 bases). This TCR was sampled from an adult woman who had mild COVID-19 (a few samples of this study predate the infection). Cell type and time point are not known. The sequencing input was PBMCs or a T cell subset sorted from them (not recorded which). CDR3 sequence: CATSDSDPGGQYF. CDR3 DNA: TGTGCCACCAGTGATTCGGACCCCGGAGGGCAGTATTTT.